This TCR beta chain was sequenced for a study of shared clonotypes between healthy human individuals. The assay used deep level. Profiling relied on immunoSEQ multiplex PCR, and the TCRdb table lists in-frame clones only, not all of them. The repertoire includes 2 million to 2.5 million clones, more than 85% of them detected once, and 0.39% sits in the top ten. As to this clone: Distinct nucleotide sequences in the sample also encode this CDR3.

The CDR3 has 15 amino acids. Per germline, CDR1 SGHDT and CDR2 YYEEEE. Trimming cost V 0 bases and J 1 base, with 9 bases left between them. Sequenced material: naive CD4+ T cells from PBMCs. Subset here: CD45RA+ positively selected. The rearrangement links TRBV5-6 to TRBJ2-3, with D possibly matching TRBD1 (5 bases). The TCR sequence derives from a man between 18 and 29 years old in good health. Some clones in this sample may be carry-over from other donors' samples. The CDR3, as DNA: TGTGCCAGCAGCTTGGGGCAGGGCGGCACAGATACGCAGTATTTT. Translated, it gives CASSLGQGGTDTQYF.